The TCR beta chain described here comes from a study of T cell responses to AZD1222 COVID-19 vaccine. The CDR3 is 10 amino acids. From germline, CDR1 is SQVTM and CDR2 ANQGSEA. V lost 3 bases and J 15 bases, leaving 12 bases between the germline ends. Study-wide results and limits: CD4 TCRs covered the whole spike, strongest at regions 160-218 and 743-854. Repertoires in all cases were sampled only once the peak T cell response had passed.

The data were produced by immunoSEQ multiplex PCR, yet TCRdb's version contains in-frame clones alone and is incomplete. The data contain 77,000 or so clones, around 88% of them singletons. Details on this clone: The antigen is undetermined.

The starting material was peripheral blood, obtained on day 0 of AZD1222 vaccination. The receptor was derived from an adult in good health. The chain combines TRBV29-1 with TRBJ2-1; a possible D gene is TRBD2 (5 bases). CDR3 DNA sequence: TGCAGCGTTGATCAAGGCGGGTGGTTCTTC. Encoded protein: CSVDQGGWFF.